This T cell receptor (beta chain) emerged from a study of T-cell memory formation after mild COVID-19. Study observations and caveats: A balance of CD4 and CD8 characterized clones contracting day 15 to 85, whereas later expanders leaned CD4+. Pre-infection memory carried some responding clones, suggesting that cross-reactive memory joined.

From 5'RACE with constant-segment primers came TCR alpha and TCR beta cDNA libraries that carried sample barcodes and UMIs. TCRdb re-called the 5' RACE reads with MiXCR, one entry per CDR3 protein. Of around 300,000 distinct CDR3 sequences in the sample, roughly an eighth were seen once. Note on this clonotype: Its matching antigen is unknown.

Deletions cut 4 bases from V and 2 bases from J, with 15 bases between. This CDR3 region has 15 residues. Germline CDR1 ENHRY, CDR2 SYGVKD. The sequencing input was PBMCs or a T cell subset sorted from them (not recorded which). The receptor's source is a man between 18 and 35 years old who had mild COVID-19 (a few samples of this study predate the infection). Cell type and time point are not known. This chain links TRBV10-3 with TRBJ2-7; the D gene is possibly TRBD1 (5 bases). As DNA, the CDR3 is TGTGCCATCAGTGCAGTGGGGCCAAGGGCCTACGAGCAGTACTTC. This encodes CAISAVGPRAYEQYF.